These 28 T cell receptor beta chains were all obtained from the same sample, sequenced in a study of beta chain features in type 1 diabetes (dated by TCRdb to 2017 to 2018). What the study reported, not specific to this receptor: In all four CD4+ subsets, TCRB CDR3 length was moderately but significantly shorter in type 1 diabetes patients.

Their specific antigens are unknown. The library was generated by the immunoSEQ multiplex PCR assay. The High Capacity cDNA Reverse Transcription Kit was used to reverse transcribe all of the isolated RNA, meaning that expressed TCRB transcripts were what got sequenced. Entries here come from immuneACCESS through TCRdb and include only in-frame sequences with V and J called. Some clones fail to appear in such tables; in the studies checked, an unresolved V gene covers under half of the shortfall, and the cause of the remainder is unknown. The sample yields fewer than 350,000 clones; over 12% were counted once. Clones ranked in the top ten supply 0.015% of the sample. Sequenced material: naive CD4+ T cells from blood. The sample's cell subset or site label, decoded: true naive CD4+ T cells. The source of these receptors is a young man with type 1 diabetes.

The chain is built from TRBV28 and TRBJ2-7; maybe TRBD2 (5 bases). The CDR3 has 15 amino acids. V was clipped by 8 bases and J by 4 bases, with 21 bases between them. Germline values: CDR1 MDHEN, CDR2 SYDVKM. The CDR3 is CASSRRAVVYYEQYF. The CDR3 nucleotides read TGTGCCAGCTCCCGGCGGGCGGTCGTCTATTACGAGCAGTACTTC.

V and J are TRBV18 and TRBJ1-4; D gene ambiguous. The CDR3 covers 14 residues. Per germline, CDR1 KGHSH and CDR2 LQKENI. The V gene lost 3 bases and the J gene lost 1 base, with 6 bases spanning the gap. The CDR3: CASSPTGTNEKLFF. The DNA for the CDR3 is TGTGCCAGCTCACCGACGGGAACTAATGAAAAACTGTTTTTT.

This clone showed up just a few times. V and J are TRBV2 and TRBJ1-2; D unclear. The V end lost 4 bases, the J end lost 1 base, and 7 bases lay between the germline ends. The germline V gene encodes CDR1 SNHLY and CDR2 FYNNEI. The CDR3 runs 13 residues. CDR3 region: CASSGQDNYGYTF. CDR3 in DNA: TGTGCCAGCAGTGGTCAGGATAACTATGGCTACACCTTC.

This rearrangement joins TRBV4-2 to TRBJ1-2; 8 nucleotides align to TRBD1. The CDR3 spans 17 residues. From germline, CDR1 is LGHNA and CDR2 YNFKEQ. V lost 0 bases and J lost 0; bases outside the gene matches: 6. As DNA, the CDR3 is TGTGCCAGCAGCCAAGAGGCAGGGGGCCCGGCTAACTATGGCTACACCTTC. This translates into CASSQEAGGPANYGYTF.

This clone has just a few counts. The chain combines TRBV27 with TRBJ2-3; D is unclear. Between the trimmed V and J ends, which lost 6 bases and 0 bases, there was a span of 16 bases. CDR1 is MNHEY, CDR2 SMNVEV, per germline (reference sequence). This CDR3 has 16 amino acids. The CDR3 sequence: CASRTSHYGSTDTQYF. The CDR3 DNA sequence: TGTGCCAGCAGAACGAGTCATTACGGGAGCACAGATACGCAGTATTTT.

The chain links TRBV4-1 to TRBJ2-3; tentatively, D is TRBD1 (5 bases). The CDR3 is 16 residues long. V lost 0 bases and J 7 bases, leaving 17 bases between the germline ends. Germline CDR1 MGHRA, CDR2 YSYEKL. This CDR3 is CASSQDGAQGPYTQYF. In nucleotides, the CDR3 is TGCGCCAGCAGCCAAGATGGGGCCCAGGGCCCCTATACGCAGTATTTT.

The V and J genes are TRBV7-8 and TRBJ2-2; the match to TRBD1 covers 9 bases. CDR3 length equals 15 residues. Germline V lookup: CDR1 SGHVS, CDR2 FQNEAQ. The V segment lost 8 bases and the J segment 2 bases; nucleotides outside the gene matches: 6. The CDR3 nucleotides are TGTGCCAGCCAACGGGGACAGGGTAACACCGGGGAGCTGTTTTTT. It translates to CASQRGQGNTGELFF.

This clone was seen more than once but under ten times. J is TRBJ1-2 and V is TRBV7-9, with 7 bases fitting TRBD1. V lost 5 bases to trimming and J lost 2 bases; unmatched junction nucleotides: 8. This CDR3 has 15 residues. CDR1 is SEHNR, CDR2 FQNEAQ, per germline (reference sequence). CDR3 amino acids: CASSKGTVRNYGYTF. CDR3 in DNA: TGTGCCAGCAGCAAAGGGACAGTCAGGAACTATGGCTACACCTTC. The variable domain in full, with the rest retrieved from reference TRBV7-9 and TRBJ1-2, is DTGVSQNPRHKITKRGQNVTFRCDPISEHNRLYWYRQTLGQGPEFLTYFQNEAQLEKSRLLSDRFSAERPKGSFSTLEIQRTEQGDSAMYLCASSKGTVRNYGYTFGSGTRLTVV.

The chain joins TRBV29-1 to TRBJ2-5; 7 bases map to TRBD2. CDR3 length: 15 amino acids. The V segment lost 7 bases and the J segment 3 bases; nucleotides outside the gene matches: 14. Germline CDR1 reads SQVTM; CDR2 reads ANQGSEA. The CDR3 region has the DNA TGCAGCGCCCACCGGGGGAGCGGGAAAGAAGAGACCCAGTACTTC. Residues: CSAHRGSGKEETQYF.

This clone occurred a few times. This chain joins TRBV29-1 and TRBJ2-3, with 11 bases that match TRBD2. This CDR3 has 19 residues. With 3 bases clipped from V and 7 bases from J, the junction kept 21 bases outside the gene matches. Germline V gene data show CDR1 as SQVTM and CDR2 as ANQGSEA. CDR3 nucleotide sequence: TGCAGCGTTGAGGGGGCGACTAGCGGGAACGACGTACCAGCGTATACGCAGTATTTT. This encodes CSVEGATSGNDVPAYTQYF.

In its sample, this clone was seen a few times. The chain recombines TRBV18 with TRBJ2-7, with D hard to call. CDR1 KGHSH and CDR2 LQKENI come from the germline V gene. This CDR3 is built from 12 residues. Trimming left V 3 bases short and J 3 bases short, with 6 bases between. The CDR3 sequence: CASSPNGYEQYF. CDR3 nucleotides: TGTGCCAGCTCACCGAACGGCTACGAGCAGTACTTC.

The rearrangement joins TRBV6-6 to TRBJ1-6, with a weak D call TRBD1 (6 bases). The CDR3 is 14 amino acids. The V gene lost 7 bases and the J gene lost 5 bases, with 12 bases spanning the gap. Germline CDR1 reads MNHNY; CDR2 reads SVGAGI (reference sequence). CDR3 protein: CASTRDKDNSPLHF. In nucleotides, the CDR3 is TGTGCCAGCACCAGGGACAAAGATAATTCACCCCTCCACTTT.

This clone was found a few times. The rearrangement uses TRBV2 and TRBJ2-7; D call uncertain. This CDR3 comprises 14 residues. V lost 4 bases and J lost 5, with 15 bases in between. Germline loops: CDR1 SNHLY, CDR2 FYNNEI. DNA of the CDR3: TGTGCCAGCAGTGTGGAGTCAAATACCCACGAGCAGTACTTC. It codes for CASSVESNTHEQYF. Full variable domain (remainder filled in from reference TRBV2 and TRBJ2-7): EPEVTQTPSHQVTQMGQEVILRCVPISNHLYFYWYRQILGQKVEFLVSFYNNEISEKSEIFDDQFSVERPDGSNFTLKIRSTKLEDSAMYFCASSVESNTHEQYFGPGTRLTVT.

The chain combines TRBV7-2 with TRBJ1-2; no clear D. CDR1 SGHTA and CDR2 FQGNSA come from the germline V gene. CDR3 length equals 15 residues. V dropped 6 bases and J dropped 0 bases, with 14 bases sitting between them. The CDR3 loop is CASRNGGSTNYGYTF. As DNA, the CDR3 is TGTGCCAGCAGAAATGGCGGGTCTACTAACTATGGCTACACCTTC.

In regard to this clone: At the DNA level, this CDR3 is encoded by other sequences in the same sample as well. The rearrangement links TRBV29-1 to TRBJ2-7; the match to TRBD1 covers 10 bases. J was trimmed by 2 bases and V by 4 bases; bases with no gene match: 2. This CDR3 spans 13 amino acids. Germline V gene sequence: CDR1 SQVTM, CDR2 ANQGSEA. The CDR3: CSVAGQGTYEQYF. In DNA form, the CDR3 reads TGCAGCGTTGCGGGACAGGGGACCTACGAGCAGTACTTC.

The chain is built from TRBV5-1 and TRBJ2-7; tentative D call: TRBD1 (6 bases). V lost 3 bases, J lost 2 bases, and 15 bases lay in between. The CDR3 spans 15 residues. Germline values: CDR1 SGHRS, CDR2 YFSETQ. Here the CDR3 DNA reads TGCGCCAGCAGCTCGATAGAGGACAGTACCTACGAGCAGTACTTC. Protein: CASSSIEDSTYEQYF.

This clone was detected only a few times. The J gene is TRBJ2-7, the V gene TRBV9, with D uncertain. V gave up 0 bases and J gave up 3 bases, with 10 bases separating them. The germline gives CDR1 SGDLS, CDR2 YYNGEE. This CDR3 contains 14 residues. The DNA for the CDR3 is TGTGCCAGCAGCGTAGATTTGGAGAACTACGAGCAGTACTTC. This sequence encodes CASSVDLENYEQYF.

With regard to this clone: Other DNA variants within this sample encode the same CDR3. J is TRBJ2-7 and V is TRBV28; D is undetermined. Trimming cost V 5 bases and J 2 bases, with 4 bases left between them. The CDR3 totals 11 residues. CDR1 and CDR2 (germline): MDHEN, SYDVKM. The CDR3 DNA reads as TGTGCCAGCAGTAGCGCCTACGAGCAGTACTTC. Its protein product is CASSSAYEQYF.

This CDR3 reads CAWRAPGHPNTEAFF. CDR3 bases: TGTGCCTGGAGGGCCCCGGGACACCCGAACACTGAAGCTTTCTTT. The V and J genes are TRBV30 and TRBJ1-1; the D gene is possibly TRBD1 (6 bases). V lost 3 bases and J 1 base, leaving 15 bases between the germline ends. From germline, CDR1 is GTSNPN and CDR2 SVGIG (reference sequence). The CDR3 has 15 amino acids.

The rearrangement links TRBV5-1 to TRBJ2-1; weak D call: TRBD1 (5 bases). The germline CDR1 and CDR2 sequences are SGHRS and YFSETQ. The V gene lost 2 bases and the J gene lost 7 bases, with 10 bases spanning the gap. There are 13 residues in the CDR3. The CDR3 spells CASSFPDSNEQFF. The DNA for the CDR3 is TGCGCCAGCAGCTTCCCTGACAGTAATGAGCAGTTCTTC.

This clone was seen more than once but under ten times. The chain is built from TRBV11-2 and TRBJ1-2; TRBD1 agrees at 7 bases. Germline V gene lookup returns CDR1 SGHAT and CDR2 FQNNGV. The CDR3 has 15 amino acids. Trimming removed 5 bases from V and 8 bases from J; junction bases left unmatched: 14. The CDR3 sequence: CASSTATGKRNGYTF. The CDR3 DNA follows: TGTGCCAGCAGCACTGCGACAGGGAAACGGAACGGCTACACCTTC.

This chain joins TRBV11-2 and TRBJ2-1; 11 positions agree with TRBD2. The CDR3 extends over 15 amino acids. Germline CDR1 SGHAT, CDR2 FQNNGV. The V segment lost 5 bases and the J segment 7 bases; nucleotides outside the gene matches: 7. CDR3 loop: CASSARLAGKNEQFF. The CDR3, as DNA: TGTGCCAGCAGCGCCCGACTAGCGGGAAAGAATGAGCAGTTCTTC.

The chain joins TRBV19 to TRBJ2-7; 8 bases map to TRBD2. J lost 3 bases, V lost 3 bases, and 4 bases had no gene match. The CDR3 is 14 residues long. Germline V gene sequence: CDR1 LNHDA, CDR2 SQIVND (reference sequence). The CDR3 loop reads CASSILAGRYEQYF. As DNA, the CDR3 is TGTGCCAGTAGTATCTTAGCGGGACGCTACGAGCAGTACTTC.

This clone was observed a few times. V is TRBV7-9 and J is TRBJ1-1; D is undetermined. CDR1 and CDR2 from the germline V gene are SEHNR and FQNEAQ (reference sequence). Between the trimmed V and J ends, which lost 5 bases and 3 bases, there was a span of 19 bases. CDR3 size: 16 residues. The DNA for the CDR3 is TGTGCCAGCAGCCCCTCGGGTGGCGGCGGGTACACTGAAGCTTTCTTT. Protein: CASSPSGGGGYTEAFF.

The genes are TRBV29-1 and TRBJ1-1; 7 bases map to TRBD1. CDR3 length: 15 amino acids. Germline V CDR1 and CDR2: SQVTM, ANQGSEA. V trimming: 2 bases; J trimming: 3 bases; junction bases outside the gene matches: 9. The CDR3 spells CSVENPGQLYTEAFF. In nucleotides, the CDR3 is TGCAGCGTTGAAAACCCGGGACAGTTGTACACTGAAGCTTTCTTT.

In this sample, this clone turned up a few times. V usage is TRBV9 and J usage is TRBJ2-7; D is undetermined. Germline V gene data show CDR1 as SGDLS and CDR2 as YYNGEE. The CDR3 is made up of 14 amino acids. V gave up 0 bases and J gave up 9 bases, with 16 bases separating them. Here the CDR3 DNA reads TGTGCCAGCAGCGTAGGTTTCTCTGATTACACGCAGTACTTC. It encodes CASSVGFSDYTQYF.

V usage is TRBV28 and J usage is TRBJ2-7; TRBD2 matches at 8 bases. Germline CDR1 and CDR2: MDHEN and SYDVKM. CDR3 length: 14 amino acids. J gave up 3 bases and V 4 bases, and 5 bases lay outside the gene matches. The CDR3 nucleotides are TGTGCCAGCAGTTCGGGGGGGTTTTTCTACGAGCAGTACTTC. As protein: CASSSGGFFYEQYF.

This sequence joins TRBV30 and TRBJ2-3; 11 bases line up with TRBD2. This CDR3 region has 15 residues. Trimming removed 1 base from V and 2 bases from J; junction bases left unmatched: 2. The germline CDR1 and CDR2 sequences are GTSNPN and SVGIG (reference sequence). The CDR3 reads CAWSGLAGFTDTQYF. CDR3 DNA sequence: TGTGCCTGGAGTGGACTAGCGGGATTCACAGATACGCAGTATTTT.